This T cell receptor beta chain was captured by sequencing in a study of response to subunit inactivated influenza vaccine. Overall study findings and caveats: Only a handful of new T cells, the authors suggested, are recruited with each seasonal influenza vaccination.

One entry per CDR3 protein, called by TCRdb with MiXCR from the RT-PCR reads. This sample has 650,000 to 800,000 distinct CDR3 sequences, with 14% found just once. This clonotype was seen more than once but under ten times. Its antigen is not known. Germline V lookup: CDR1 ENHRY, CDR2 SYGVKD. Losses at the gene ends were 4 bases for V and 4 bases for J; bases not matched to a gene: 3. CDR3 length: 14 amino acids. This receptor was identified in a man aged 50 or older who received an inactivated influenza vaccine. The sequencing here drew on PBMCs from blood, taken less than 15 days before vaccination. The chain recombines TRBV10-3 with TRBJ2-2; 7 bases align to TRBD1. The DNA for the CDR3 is TGTGCCATCAGTGGGGGACAGATCACCGGGGAGCTGTTTTTT. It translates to CAISGGQITGELFF.